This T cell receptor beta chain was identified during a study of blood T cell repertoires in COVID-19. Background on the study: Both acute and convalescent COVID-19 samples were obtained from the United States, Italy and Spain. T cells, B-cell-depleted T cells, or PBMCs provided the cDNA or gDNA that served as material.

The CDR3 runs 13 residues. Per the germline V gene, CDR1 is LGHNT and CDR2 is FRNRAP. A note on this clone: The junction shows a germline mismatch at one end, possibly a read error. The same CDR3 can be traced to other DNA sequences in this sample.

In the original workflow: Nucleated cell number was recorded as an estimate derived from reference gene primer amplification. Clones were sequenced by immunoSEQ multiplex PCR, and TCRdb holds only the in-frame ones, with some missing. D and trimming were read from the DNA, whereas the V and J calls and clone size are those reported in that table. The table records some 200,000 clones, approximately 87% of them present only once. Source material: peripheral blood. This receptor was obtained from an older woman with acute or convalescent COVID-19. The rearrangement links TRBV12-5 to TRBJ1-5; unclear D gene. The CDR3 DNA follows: TGTGCTAGTGGTTTGGGGGAGCATCAGCCCCAACATTTT. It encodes CASGLGEHQPQHF.